These T cell receptor beta chains were read from a single sample in a study of shared clonotypes between healthy human individuals. The method was immunoSEQ multiplex PCR; TCRdb's version includes in-frame clones alone and lacks a portion of them. The data show millions of clones, around nine tenths seen once. Sample: naive CD4+ T cells sorted from blood. The receptors here all came from a man aged 18-30 years in good health. Both conserved end residues are part of each CDR3. The D gene is left open where the match is weak. Only some rows state a clone size, as once, few, many or a class for expanded clones.

size	J	D	length	V	CDR3	DNA
-	TRBJ2-1	TRBD2	16	TRBV4-1	CASARGAAGGEHEQFF	TGCGCCAGTGCCCGGGGGGCTGCGGGGGGGGAGCATGAGCAGTTCTTC
-	TRBJ1-1	-	17	TRBV5-1	CASSSAEYWDMNTEAFF	TGCGCCAGCAGCTCCGCTGAATACTGGGACATGAACACTGAAGCTTTCTTT
-	TRBJ2-7	-	16	TRBV21-1	CASSKRDRILCYEQYF	TGTGCCAGCAGCAAACGAGACAGGATTTTGTGCTACGAGCAGTACTTC
-	TRBJ1-2	-	13	TRBV6-6	CASSRPSNYGYTF	TGTGCCAGCAGTCGACCCTCTAACTATGGCTACACCTTC
-	TRBJ2-5	-	13	TRBV19	CASAPGPKETQYF	TGTGCCAGTGCTCCGGGACCAAAAGAGACCCAGTACTTC
-	TRBJ2-1	-	13	TRBV4-1	CASSRDSPSGQFF	TGCGCCAGCAGCCGAGACTCCCCGAGCGGGCAGTTCTTC
once	TRBJ2-7	TRBD1	15	TRBV6-5	CASSYSGQGTYEQYF	TGTGCCAGCAGTTACTCGGGACAGGGTACCTACGAGCAGTACTTC
-	TRBJ2-7	-	16	TRBV30	CACYPPSSGTPYEQYF	TGTGCCTGCTATCCCCCCTCTTCCGGGACACCCTACGAGCAGTACTTC
-	TRBJ1-1	TRBD1	14	TRBV7-9	CASSSGGQGMGAFF	TGTGCCAGCAGCTCAGGGGGACAGGGAATGGGAGCTTTCTTT
-	TRBJ1-1	-	12	TRBV5-1	CASSLELERAFF	TGCGCCAGCAGCTTGGAATTGGAGAGAGCTTTCTTT
-	TRBJ2-7	TRBD1	15	TRBV6-6	CASSQGQGATYEQYF	TGTGCCAGCAGTCAGGGACAGGGGGCGACCTACGAGCAGTACTTC
-	TRBJ2-5	TRBD2	16	TRBV7-2	CASSLELAGGMETQYF	TGTGCCAGCAGCTTAGAGCTAGCGGGGGGCATGGAGACCCAGTACTTC
-	TRBJ1-3	-	13	TRBV18	CASSRDSGNTIYF	TGTGCCAGCTCACGGGACTCTGGAAACACCATATATTTT
-	TRBJ2-5	-	12	TRBV2	CASTGGEETQYF	TGTGCCAGCACCGGGGGCGAGGAGACCCAGTACTTC
-	TRBJ1-5	-	13	TRBV30	CAWSQGGNQPQHF	TGTGCCTGGAGTCAAGGGGGCAATCAGCCCCAGCATTTT
-	TRBJ1-6	-	14	TRBV30	CAWSVGARNSPLHF	TGTGCCTGGAGTGTAGGTGCGAGGAATTCACCCCTCCACTTT
once	TRBJ2-7	-	15	TRBV7-2	CASSLGPGAVYEQYF	TGTGCCAGCAGCTTAGGTCCGGGAGCCGTGTACGAGCAGTACTTC
-	TRBJ1-5	-	16	TRBV5-6	CASSFVTTYSNQPQHF	TGTGCCAGCAGCTTCGTGACAACTTATAGCAATCAGCCCCAGCATTTT
-	TRBJ2-5	TRBD1	16	TRBV13	CASTQGATKHQAAQYF	TGTGCCAGCACCCAGGGGGCGACCAAGCACCAAGCGGCCCAGTACTTC
-	TRBJ1-5	-	17	TRBV19	CASSIISSGGSNQPQHF	TGTGCCAGTAGTATTATTTCTTCCGGAGGTAGCAATCAGCCCCAGCATTTT
-	TRBJ1-6	-	15	TRBV19	CASREEPLYNSPLHF	TGTGCCAGTCGAGAGGAGCCGCTTTATAATTCACCCCTCCACTTT
-	TRBJ1-5	-	16	TRBV2	CASSARGRYGNQPQHF	TGTGCCAGCAGTGCCAGGGGTCGGTACGGCAATCAGCCCCAGCATTTT
-	TRBJ2-1	-	13	TRBV6-5	CASSKDVKNEQFF	TGTGCCAGCAGCAAGGACGTCAAGAATGAGCAGTTCTTC
once	TRBJ2-7	-	14	TRBV27	CASSFGSGSYEQYF	TGTGCCAGCAGTTTTGGGTCTGGCTCCTACGAGCAGTACTTC
-	TRBJ2-5	TRBD1	14	TRBV27	CASRPGQAEGTQYF	TGTGCCAGCAGGCCGGGACAGGCGGAGGGGACCCAGTACTTC
-	TRBJ2-7	-	15	TRBV30	CAWSVSSPLSDEQYF	TGTGCCTGGAGTGTAAGCAGTCCTCTCTCGGACGAGCAGTACTTC